This TCR beta chain was sequenced in a study of cytomegalovirus exposure and HLA in healthy donors. Regarding the study as a whole: Reportedly, a later analysis found an Asian-associated ancestry cluster had fewer N-insertions than the approximately 600-donor mean. Immune exposure data for these donors was limited to CMV serostatus. Being indistinguishable, some V segments were excluded, TRBV6-2 and TRBV6-3 among them.

PCR involved 60 Vbeta and 13 Jbeta primers. Measured with immunoSEQ multiplex PCR; TCRdb has only the in-frame clones, and not every one. This sample has about 64,000 clones; 65% to 70% occur once, and the top ten carry 14%. This CDR3 spans 15 amino acids. Germline CDR1 SGHAT, CDR2 FQNNGV. V was cut by 5 bases and J by 0 bases, with 13 bases left in between. A note on this clone: Its antigen is not known.

This clonotype was sampled from a male donor in good health and CMV-seropositive. The sequenced material came from PBMCs. J is TRBJ1-2 and V is TRBV11-2; D is ambiguous. CDR3 sequence reads: CASSQYWAANYGYTF. The CDR3 nucleotides read TGTGCCAGCAGCCAGTATTGGGCAGCTAACTATGGCTACACCTTC. Full variable domain (rest looked up from reference TRBV11-2 and TRBJ1-2): EAGVAQSPRYKIIEKRQSVAFWCNPISGHATLYWYQQILGQGPKLLIQFQNNGVVDDSQLPKDRFSAERLKGVDSTLKIQPAKLEDSAVYLCASSQYWAANYGYTFGSGTRLTVV.